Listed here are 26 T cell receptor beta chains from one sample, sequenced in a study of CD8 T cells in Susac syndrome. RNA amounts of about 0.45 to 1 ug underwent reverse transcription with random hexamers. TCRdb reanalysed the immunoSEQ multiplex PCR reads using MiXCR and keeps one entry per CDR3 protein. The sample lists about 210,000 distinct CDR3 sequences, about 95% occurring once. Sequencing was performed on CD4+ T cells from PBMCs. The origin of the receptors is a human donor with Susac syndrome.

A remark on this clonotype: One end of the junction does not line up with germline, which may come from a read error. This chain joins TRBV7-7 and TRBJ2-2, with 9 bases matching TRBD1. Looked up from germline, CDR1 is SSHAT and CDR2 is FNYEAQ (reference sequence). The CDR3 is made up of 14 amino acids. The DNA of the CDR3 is TGTGCTAGCAGTCCCGGGACAGGGTCCGGGGAGCTGTTTTTT. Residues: CASSPGTGSGELFF.

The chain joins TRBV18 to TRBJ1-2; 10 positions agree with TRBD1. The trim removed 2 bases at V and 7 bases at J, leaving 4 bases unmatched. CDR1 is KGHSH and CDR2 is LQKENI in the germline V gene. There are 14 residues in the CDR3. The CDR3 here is CASSPGTGELGYTF. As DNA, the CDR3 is TGTGCCAGCTCACCAGGGACAGGGGAACTTGGCTACACCTTC.

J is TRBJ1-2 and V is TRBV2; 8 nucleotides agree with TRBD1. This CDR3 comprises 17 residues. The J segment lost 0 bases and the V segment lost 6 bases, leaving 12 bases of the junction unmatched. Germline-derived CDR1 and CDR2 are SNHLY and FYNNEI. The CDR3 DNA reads TGTGCCAGCAGCCCCTTCGGACAGGGACCAGCTAACTATGGCTACACCTTC. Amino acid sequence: CASSPFGQGPANYGYTF.

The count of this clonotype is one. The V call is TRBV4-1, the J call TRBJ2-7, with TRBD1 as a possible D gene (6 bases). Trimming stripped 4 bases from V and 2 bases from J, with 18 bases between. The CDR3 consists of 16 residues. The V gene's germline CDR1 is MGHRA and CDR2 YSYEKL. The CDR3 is CASSRNEQGPPYEQYF. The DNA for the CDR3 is TGCGCCAGCAGCCGGAACGAACAGGGTCCCCCCTACGAGCAGTACTTC.

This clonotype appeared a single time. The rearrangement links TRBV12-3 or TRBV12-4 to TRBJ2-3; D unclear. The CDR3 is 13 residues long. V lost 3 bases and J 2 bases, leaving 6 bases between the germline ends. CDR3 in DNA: TGTGCCAGCAGTTTCAGGCACACAGATACGCAGTATTTT. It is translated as CASSFRHTDTQYF.

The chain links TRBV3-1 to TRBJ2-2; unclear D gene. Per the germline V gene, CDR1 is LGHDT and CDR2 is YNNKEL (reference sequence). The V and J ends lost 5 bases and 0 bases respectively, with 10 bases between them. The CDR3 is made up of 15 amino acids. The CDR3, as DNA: TGTGCCAGCAGCACGACTCGATCGAACACCGGGGAGCTGTTTTTT. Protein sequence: CASSTTRSNTGELFF.

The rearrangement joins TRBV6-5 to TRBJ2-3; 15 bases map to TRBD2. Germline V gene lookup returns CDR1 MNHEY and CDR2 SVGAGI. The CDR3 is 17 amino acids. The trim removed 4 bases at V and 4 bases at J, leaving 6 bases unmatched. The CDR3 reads CASSSPGLAGGADTQYF. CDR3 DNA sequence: TGTGCCAGCAGTTCCCCCGGACTAGCGGGGGGGGCAGATACGCAGTATTTT.

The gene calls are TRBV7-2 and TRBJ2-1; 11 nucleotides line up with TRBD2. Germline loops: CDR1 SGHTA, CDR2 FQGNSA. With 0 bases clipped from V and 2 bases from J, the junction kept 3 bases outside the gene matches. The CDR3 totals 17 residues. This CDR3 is CASSLALAGGAYNEQFF. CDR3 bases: TGTGCCAGCAGCTTAGCCCTAGCGGGGGGAGCCTACAATGAGCAGTTCTTC.

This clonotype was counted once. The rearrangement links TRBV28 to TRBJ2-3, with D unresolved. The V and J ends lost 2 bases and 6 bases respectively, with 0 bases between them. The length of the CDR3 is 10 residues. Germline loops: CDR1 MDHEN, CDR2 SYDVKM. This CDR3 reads CASSLDTQYF. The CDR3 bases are TGTGCCAGCAGTTTAGATACGCAGTATTTT.

CDR3 in amino acids: CSAPHRPSTDTQYF. The CDR3, as DNA: TGCAGTGCCCCCCACCGTCCCAGCACAGATACGCAGTATTTT. The chain is built from TRBV20-1 and TRBJ2-3, with D unclear. The CDR3 is 14 amino acids. Trimming took 6 bases from V and 0 from J, leaving 13 bases between them. CDR1 is DFQATT and CDR2 is SNEGSKA in the germline V gene (reference sequence).

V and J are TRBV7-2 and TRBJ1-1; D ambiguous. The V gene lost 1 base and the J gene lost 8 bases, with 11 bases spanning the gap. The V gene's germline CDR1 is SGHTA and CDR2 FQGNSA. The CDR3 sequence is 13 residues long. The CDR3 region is CASSLGIGWEAFF. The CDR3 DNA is TGTGCCAGCAGCTTAGGGATCGGGTGGGAAGCTTTCTTT.

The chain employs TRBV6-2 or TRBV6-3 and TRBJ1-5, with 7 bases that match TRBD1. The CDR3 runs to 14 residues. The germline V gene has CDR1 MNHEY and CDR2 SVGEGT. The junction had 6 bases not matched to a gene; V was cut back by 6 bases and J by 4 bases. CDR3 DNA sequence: TGTGCCAGCAGGCGGGACAGTTTTAATCAGCCCCAGCATTTT. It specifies CASRRDSFNQPQHF.

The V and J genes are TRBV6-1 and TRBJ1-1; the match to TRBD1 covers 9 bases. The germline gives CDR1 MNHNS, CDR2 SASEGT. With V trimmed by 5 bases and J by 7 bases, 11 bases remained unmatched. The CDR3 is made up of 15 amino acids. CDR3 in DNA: TGTGCCAGCAGTTCGGCTCGGCGGGACAGGGTTGAAGCTTTCTTT. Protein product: CASSSARRDRVEAFF.

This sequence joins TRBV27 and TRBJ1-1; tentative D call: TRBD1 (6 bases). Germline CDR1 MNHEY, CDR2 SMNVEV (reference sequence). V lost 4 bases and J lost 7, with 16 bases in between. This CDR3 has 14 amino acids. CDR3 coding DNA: TGTGCCAGCAGTTCAGGGGTCACCACTGGTGAAGCTTTCTTT. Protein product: CASSSGVTTGEAFF.

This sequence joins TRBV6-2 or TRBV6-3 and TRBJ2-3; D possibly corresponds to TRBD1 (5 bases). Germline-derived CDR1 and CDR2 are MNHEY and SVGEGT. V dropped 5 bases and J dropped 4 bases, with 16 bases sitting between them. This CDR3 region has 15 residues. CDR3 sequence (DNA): TGTGCCAGCAGTCCCCTCCAGGGTAAACCAGATACGCAGTATTTT. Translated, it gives CASSPLQGKPDTQYF.

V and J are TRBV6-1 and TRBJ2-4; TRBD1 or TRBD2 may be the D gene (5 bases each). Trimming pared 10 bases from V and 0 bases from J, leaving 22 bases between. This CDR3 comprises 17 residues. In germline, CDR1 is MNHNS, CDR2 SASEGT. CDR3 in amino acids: CATQGDLRTLAKNIQYF. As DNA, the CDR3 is TGTGCCACCCAGGGAGATCTCAGAACTTTAGCCAAAAACATTCAGTACTTC.

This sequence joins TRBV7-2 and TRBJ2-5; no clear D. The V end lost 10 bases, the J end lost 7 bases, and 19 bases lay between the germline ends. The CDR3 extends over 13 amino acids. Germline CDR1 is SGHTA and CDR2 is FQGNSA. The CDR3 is CAIQNGLPSTQYF. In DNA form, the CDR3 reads TGTGCCATTCAAAACGGTCTACCATCGACCCAGTACTTC.

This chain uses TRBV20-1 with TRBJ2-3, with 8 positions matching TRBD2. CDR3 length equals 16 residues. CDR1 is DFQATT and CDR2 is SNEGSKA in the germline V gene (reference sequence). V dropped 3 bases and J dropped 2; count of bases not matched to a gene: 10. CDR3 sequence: CSARDFAGGNTDTQYF. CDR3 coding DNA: TGCAGTGCTAGGGATTTTGCGGGGGGCAACACAGATACGCAGTATTTT.

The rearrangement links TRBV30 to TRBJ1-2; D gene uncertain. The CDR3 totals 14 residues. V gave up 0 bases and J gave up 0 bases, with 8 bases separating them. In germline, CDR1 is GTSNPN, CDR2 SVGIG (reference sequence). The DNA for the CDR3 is TGTGCCTGGAGTGTACTTGGAGCTAACTATGGCTACACCTTC. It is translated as CAWSVLGANYGYTF.

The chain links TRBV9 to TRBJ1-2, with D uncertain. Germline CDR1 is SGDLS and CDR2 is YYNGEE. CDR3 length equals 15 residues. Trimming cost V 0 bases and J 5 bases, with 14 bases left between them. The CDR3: CASSVGSGLQYGYTF. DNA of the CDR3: TGTGCCAGCAGCGTAGGCTCCGGGTTACAGTATGGCTACACCTTC.

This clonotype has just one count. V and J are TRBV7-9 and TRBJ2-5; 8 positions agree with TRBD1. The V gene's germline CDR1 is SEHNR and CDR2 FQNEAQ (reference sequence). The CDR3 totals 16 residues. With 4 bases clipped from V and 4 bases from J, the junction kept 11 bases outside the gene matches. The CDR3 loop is CASSSDIGQGGETQYF. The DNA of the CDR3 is TGTGCCAGCAGCTCCGATATCGGACAGGGCGGAGAGACCCAGTACTTC. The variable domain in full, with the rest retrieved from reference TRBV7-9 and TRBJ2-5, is DTGVSQNPRHKITKRGQNVTFRCDPISEHNRLYWYRQTLGQGPEFLTYFQNEAQLEKSRLLSDRFSAERPKGSFSTLEIQRTEQGDSAMYLCASSSDIGQGGETQYFGPGTRLLVL.

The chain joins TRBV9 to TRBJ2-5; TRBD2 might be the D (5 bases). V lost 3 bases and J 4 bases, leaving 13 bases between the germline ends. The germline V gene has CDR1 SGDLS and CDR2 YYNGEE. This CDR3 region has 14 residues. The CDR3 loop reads CASSASGSPETQYF. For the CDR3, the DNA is TGTGCCAGCAGCGCCTCGGGGAGCCCAGAGACCCAGTACTTC.

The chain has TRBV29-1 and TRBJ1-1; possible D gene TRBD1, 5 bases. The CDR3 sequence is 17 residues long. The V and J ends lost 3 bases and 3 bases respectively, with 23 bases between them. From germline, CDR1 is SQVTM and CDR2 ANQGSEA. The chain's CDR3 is CSVDMSQGGLLDTEAFF. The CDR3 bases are TGCAGCGTTGACATGTCCCAGGGAGGGCTCTTGGACACTGAAGCTTTCTTT.

As DNA, the CDR3 is TGCAGCGTTGAAGAAGGGGAAAGCTTTAACTATGGCTACACCTTC. Encoded protein: CSVEEGESFNYGYTF. J is TRBJ1-2 and V is TRBV29-1; the D gene is possibly TRBD1 (5 bases). Germline V gene data show CDR1 as SQVTM and CDR2 as ANQGSEA. This CDR3 is 15 amino acids long. V lost 0 bases and J 1 base, leaving 12 bases between the germline ends.

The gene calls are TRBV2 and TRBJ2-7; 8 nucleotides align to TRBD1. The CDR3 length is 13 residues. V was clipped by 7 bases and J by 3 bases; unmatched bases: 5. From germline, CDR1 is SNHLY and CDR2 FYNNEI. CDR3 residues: CASKNRGSYEQYF. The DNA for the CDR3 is TGTGCCAGCAAAAACAGGGGGAGCTACGAGCAGTACTTC. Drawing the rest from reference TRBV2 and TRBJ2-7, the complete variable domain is EPEVTQTPSHQVTQMGQEVILRCVPISNHLYFYWYRQILGQKVEFLVSFYNNEISEKSEIFDDQFSVERPDGSNFTLKIRSTKLEDSAMYFCASKNRGSYEQYFGPGTRLTVT.

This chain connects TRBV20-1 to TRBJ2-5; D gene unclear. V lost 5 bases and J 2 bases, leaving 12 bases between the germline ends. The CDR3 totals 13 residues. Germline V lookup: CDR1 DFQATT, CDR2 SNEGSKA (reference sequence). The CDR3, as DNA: TGCAGTGCTGCGTCAGGTGATCAAGAGACCCAGTACTTC. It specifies CSAASGDQETQYF.